Listed here are 26 T cell receptor beta chains from one sample, sequenced in a study of blood T cell repertoires in COVID-19. Generated by immunoSEQ multiplex PCR, the TCRdb table keeps only in-frame clones and is missing some. The table lists about 340,000 clones, 80% to 90% of them singletons, with around 4.2% in the top ten. Source material: PBMCs or T cells enriched from blood (not recorded which). Source of these receptors: a woman between 40 and 55 years old with acute COVID-19.

The chain couples TRBV2 to TRBJ1-2, with 7 bases aligning to TRBD1. Per the germline V gene, CDR1 is SNHLY and CDR2 is FYNNEI. V was pared by 8 bases and J by 3 bases, with 3 bases of the junction left unmatched. This CDR3 has 12 residues. CDR3: CASQGGDYGYTF. The CDR3 nucleotides are TGTGCCAGCCAGGGGGGCGACTATGGCTACACCTTC. The full variable domain, in which reference TRBV2 and TRBJ1-2 provide the parts outside the CDR3, is EPEVTQTPSHQVTQMGQEVILRCVPISNHLYFYWYRQILGQKVEFLVSFYNNEISEKSEIFDDQFSVERPDGSNFTLKIRSTKLEDSAMYFCASQGGDYGYTFGSGTRLTVV.

This chain connects TRBV20-1 to TRBJ1-3; D gene ambiguous. CDR3 length: 15 amino acids. Germline V gene sequence: CDR1 DFQATT, CDR2 SNEGSKA (reference sequence). The V end was cut by 3 bases, the J end by 0 bases, with 12 bases between. The CDR3 bases are TGCAGTGCTAGTCTTCCCGGAGCCTCTGGAAACACCATATATTTT. As protein: CSASLPGASGNTIYF.

The chain joins TRBV27 to TRBJ1-1; D uncertain. V was clipped by 2 bases and J by 1 base, with 8 bases between them. Per the germline V gene, CDR1 is MNHEY and CDR2 is SMNVEV (reference sequence). This CDR3 comprises 14 residues. The CDR3 coding sequence is TGTGCCAGCAGTTTAAAGAGAAAGAACACTGAAGCTTTCTTT. It codes for CASSLKRKNTEAFF.

The chain uses TRBV18 and TRBJ2-1; 9 bases match TRBD2. This CDR3 is built from 16 residues. Per germline, CDR1 KGHSH and CDR2 LQKENI. The trim removed 2 bases at V and 3 bases at J, leaving 5 bases unmatched. For the CDR3, the DNA is TGTGCCAGCTCACCATGGCGGGGGGGAAGCTACAATGAGCAGTTCTTC. It translates to CASSPWRGGSYNEQFF.

This clone was found a few times. The rearrangement links TRBV12-3 or TRBV12-4 to TRBJ1-1; D possibly corresponds to TRBD1 (5 bases). With 7 bases removed from V and 3 bases from J, the gap between germline ends came to 12 bases. The length of the CDR3 is 13 residues. CDR3 region: CASMEGLYTEAFF. The CDR3 DNA sequence: TGTGCCAGCATGGAGGGGTTGTACACTGAAGCTTTCTTT.

On this clone: The sample holds other DNA sequences that translate to the same CDR3. The chain combines TRBV12-3 or TRBV12-4 with TRBJ2-7; D gene ambiguous. This CDR3 is built from 11 residues. Trimming took 5 bases from V and 1 from J, leaving 3 bases between them. CDR3 loop: CASSPSYEQYF. CDR3 bases: TGTGCCAGCAGTCCATCCTACGAGCAGTACTTC.

The table lists this clone with many counts. V is TRBV19 and J is TRBJ2-7; maybe TRBD1 (6 bases). V lost 8 bases and J lost 7, with 21 bases in between. Germline V gene data show CDR1 as LNHDA and CDR2 as SQIVND (reference sequence). The CDR3 is 14 amino acids. This chain's CDR3 is CASGFTGSAMEQYF. In DNA form, the CDR3 reads TGTGCCAGTGGCTTCACAGGGTCGGCTATGGAGCAGTACTTC.

In this sample, this clone turned up a few times. This chain joins TRBV6-5 and TRBJ1-5; D is ambiguous. In germline, CDR1 is MNHEY, CDR2 SVGAGI. The CDR3 runs 14 residues. Trimming removed 10 bases at V and 5 bases at J, with 18 bases between. As DNA, the CDR3 is TGTGCCACCCGGAGGGTAACGAGGCATCAGCCCCAGCATTTT. It translates to CATRRVTRHQPQHF.

This chain uses TRBV27 with TRBJ2-5; no definite D call. The CDR3 totals 13 residues. CDR1 and CDR2 (germline): MNHEY, SMNVEV (reference sequence). V shed 5 bases and J shed 4 bases, with 11 bases lying between them. CDR3 DNA sequence: TGTGCCAGCAGTCCATTACATTTAGAGACCCAGTACTTC. It encodes CASSPLHLETQYF.

This clone was counted a few times. The chain uses TRBV19 and TRBJ2-2, with 9 bases that match TRBD1. Trimming at V came to 5 bases and at J to 3 bases, leaving 4 bases not matched to a gene. CDR3 length: 15 amino acids. Germline V gene sequence: CDR1 LNHDA, CDR2 SQIVND (reference sequence). In DNA form, the CDR3 reads TGTGCCAGTAGTGAACAGGGGGCCTACACCGGGGAGCTGTTTTTT. Amino acids: CASSEQGAYTGELFF.

The V gene is TRBV12-5, the J gene TRBJ1-1; a weak D match, TRBD1 (6 bases). The V gene lost 5 bases and the J gene lost 0 bases, with 28 bases spanning the gap. CDR3 length equals 20 residues. Germline assignment: CDR1 LGHNT and CDR2 FRNRAP. CDR3 nucleotide sequence: TGTGCTAGTGGTCCGGGTTACCCCGGGACATCGAAGTCCATGAACACTGAAGCTTTCTTT. Translating gives CASGPGYPGTSKSMNTEAFF.

This clone was seen only once. This chain connects TRBV7-9 to TRBJ2-7; D is perhaps TRBD1 (6 bases). Trimming cost V 5 bases and J 2 bases, with 13 bases left between them. This CDR3 contains 14 residues. The germline CDR1 and CDR2 sequences are SEHNR and FQNEAQ (reference sequence). The chain's CDR3 is CASSILDRPYEQYF. The CDR3 DNA is TGTGCCAGCAGCATTCTGGACAGACCCTACGAGCAGTACTTC.

The chain recombines TRBV6-5 with TRBJ1-2, with 7 bases that match TRBD1. The CDR3 sequence is 15 residues long. V lost 2 bases, J lost 4 bases, and 7 bases stayed unmatched. CDR1 is MNHEY, CDR2 SVGAGI, per germline. The CDR3 DNA is TGTGCCAGCAGTTACGGAGGGGGCGTGATCTATGGCTACACCTTC. Translating it yields CASSYGGGVIYGYTF.

This clone came up a few times. The chain couples TRBV9 to TRBJ2-3; D call uncertain. CDR1 and CDR2 from the germline V gene are SGDLS and YYNGEE. There are 12 residues in the CDR3. The V end was cut by 4 bases, the J end by 3 bases, with 6 bases between. DNA for the CDR3: TGTGCCAGCAGCCTACTAACAGATACGCAGTATTTT. As protein: CASSLLTDTQYF.

The sample holds a few counts of this clone. V gene TRBV9 combines with J gene TRBJ2-5; D may be TRBD2 (6 bases). Germline loops: CDR1 SGDLS, CDR2 YYNGEE. The CDR3 has 14 amino acids. V lost 5 bases and J 2 bases, leaving 13 bases between the germline ends. Here the CDR3 reads CASSGGQLQETQYF. CDR3 coding DNA: TGTGCCAGCAGTGGAGGGCAGCTACAAGAGACCCAGTACTTC. The full variable domain, rest sourced from reference TRBV9 and TRBJ2-5, is DSGVTQTPKHLITATGQRVTLRCSPRSGDLSVYWYQQSLDQGLQFLIQYYNGEERAKGNILERFSAQQFPDLHSELNLSSLELGDSALYFCASSGGQLQETQYFGPGTRLLVL.

CDR3 sequence (DNA): TGTGCCAGCAGGAAGCGGGAGAAGAACACCGGGGAGCTGTTTTTT. It translates to CASRKREKNTGELFF. This chain links TRBV6-6 with TRBJ2-2; 8 bases map to TRBD2. The V gene's germline CDR1 is MNHNY and CDR2 SVGAGI (reference sequence). This CDR3 contains 15 residues. The junction had 4 bases not matched to a gene; V was cut back by 6 bases and J by 1 base.

In its sample, this clone was seen once. This chain joins TRBV7-9 and TRBJ1-4, with D possibly matching TRBD1 (5 bases). Per germline, CDR1 SEHNR and CDR2 FQNEAQ (reference sequence). V gave up 5 bases and J gave up 3 bases, with 10 bases separating them. The CDR3 totals 14 residues. CDR3: CASSQGVANEKLFF. The CDR3 region has the DNA TGTGCCAGCAGCCAAGGGGTCGCTAATGAAAAACTGTTTTTT.

The rearrangement uses TRBV14 and TRBJ1-2; no reliable D call. V lost 4 bases and J 2 bases, leaving 11 bases between the germline ends. There are 14 residues in the CDR3. Germline V lookup: CDR1 SGHDN, CDR2 FVKESK. The CDR3 DNA is TGTGCCAGCAGCCTAAACTACGGGAACTATGGCTACACCTTC. Translation gives CASSLNYGNYGYTF.

This CDR3 is CASSPSIAGPSYEQYF. For the CDR3, the DNA is TGTGCCAGCTCACCGTCGATAGCGGGGCCCTCCTACGAGCAGTACTTC. The chain combines TRBV18 with TRBJ2-7, with 8 nucleotides matching TRBD2. Germline V gene sequence: CDR1 KGHSH, CDR2 LQKENI. The CDR3 spans 16 residues. V lost 3 bases to trimming and J lost 0 bases; unmatched junction nucleotides: 7.

The J gene is TRBJ1-6, the V gene TRBV9; 7 bases map to TRBD1. CDR3 length: 16 amino acids. Trimming at V came to 3 bases and at J to 2 bases, leaving 5 bases not matched to a gene. Looked up from germline, CDR1 is SGDLS and CDR2 is YYNGEE. The CDR3 coding sequence is TGTGCCAGCAGCGCCACAGGGGATCCCTATAATTCACCCCTCCACTTT. Its protein is CASSATGDPYNSPLHF.

The chain links TRBV7-6 to TRBJ1-5, with D possibly TRBD1 on 6 matching bases. The CDR3 totals 14 residues. The V gene's germline CDR1 is SGHVS and CDR2 FNYEAQ. V gave up 9 bases and J gave up 1 base, with 13 bases separating them. The CDR3 DNA reads as TGTGCCAGGAGGACAGAGGGGAGCAATCAGCCCCAGCATTTT. This codes for CARRTEGSNQPQHF.

The chain recombines TRBV4-3 with TRBJ2-1; TRBD2 matches at 9 bases. V lost 0 bases and J lost 4; bases outside the gene matches: 4. Germline V CDR1 and CDR2: LGHNA, YSLEER. The CDR3 runs 16 residues. CDR3 coding DNA: TGCGCCAGCAGCCAAGAGGGACTAGCCGTATACAATGAGCAGTTCTTC. Residues: CASSQEGLAVYNEQFF.

This clone was counted a single time. The rearrangement uses TRBV28 and TRBJ1-1, with a possible D match to TRBD1 (6 bases). V was cut by 11 bases and J by 5 bases, with 21 bases left in between. CDR3 length: 14 residues. From germline, CDR1 is MDHEN and CDR2 SYDVKM. CDR3 in amino acids: CAGRQEQKGTEAFF. CDR3 nucleotides: TGTGCCGGAAGACAGGAACAGAAAGGGACTGAAGCTTTCTTT. The variable domain in full, with the rest retrieved from reference TRBV28 and TRBJ1-1, is DVKVTQSSRYLVKRTGEKVFLECVQDMDHENMFWYRQDPGLGLRLIYFSYDVKMKEKGDIPEGYSVSREKKERFSLILESASTNQTSMYLCAGRQEQKGTEAFFGQGTRLTVV.

This rearrangement joins TRBV19 to TRBJ1-2; possibly TRBD1 for D (6 bases). Trimming stripped 6 bases from V and 5 bases from J, with 16 bases between. Germline CDR1 is LNHDA and CDR2 is SQIVND (reference sequence). The CDR3 contains 14 residues. Written as DNA, the CDR3 is TGTGCCAGTAGGCTTATACAGGGTAGATATGGCTACACCTTC. This sequence encodes CASRLIQGRYGYTF. Supplemented by reference TRBV19 and TRBJ1-2, the full variable domain reads DGGITQSPKYLFRKEGQNVTLSCEQNLNHDAMYWYRQDPGQGLRLIYYSQIVNDFQKGDIAEGYSVSREKKESFPLTVTSAQKNPTAFYLCASRLIQGRYGYTFGSGTRLTVV.

J is TRBJ1-4 and V is TRBV4-3; 7 nucleotides align to TRBD1. V trimming: 0 bases; J trimming: 8 bases; junction bases outside the gene matches: 15. Germline V gives CDR1 LGHNA, CDR2 YSLEER. This CDR3 has 18 residues. This CDR3 is CASSQDYLRTGAVEKLFF. CDR3 bases: TGCGCCAGCAGCCAAGATTATCTGCGGACAGGTGCAGTGGAAAAACTGTTTTTT.

The chain employs TRBV2 and TRBJ2-6; D remains ambiguous. Germline CDR1 reads SNHLY; CDR2 reads FYNNEI. The CDR3 totals 19 residues. The V and J ends lost 1 base and 3 bases respectively, with 19 bases between them. The CDR3 DNA reads TGTGCCAGCAGTGAAGTAGTAGGAGCTGTCCTCCGTGGGGCCAACGTCCTGACTTTC. This codes for CASSEVVGAVLRGANVLTF.